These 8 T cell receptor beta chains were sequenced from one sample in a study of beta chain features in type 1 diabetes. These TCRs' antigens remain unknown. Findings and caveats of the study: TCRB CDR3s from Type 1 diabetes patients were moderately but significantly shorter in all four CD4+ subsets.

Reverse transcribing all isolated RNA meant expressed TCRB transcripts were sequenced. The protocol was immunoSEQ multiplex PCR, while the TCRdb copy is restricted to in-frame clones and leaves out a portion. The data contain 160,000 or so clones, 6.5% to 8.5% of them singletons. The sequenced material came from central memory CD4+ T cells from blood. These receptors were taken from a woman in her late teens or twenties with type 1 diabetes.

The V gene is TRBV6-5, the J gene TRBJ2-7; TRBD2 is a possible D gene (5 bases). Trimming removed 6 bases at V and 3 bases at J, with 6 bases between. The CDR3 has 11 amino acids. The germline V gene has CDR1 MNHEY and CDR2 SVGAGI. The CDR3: CASRGSYEQYF. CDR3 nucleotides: TGTGCCAGCAGGGGGAGCTACGAGCAGTACTTC.

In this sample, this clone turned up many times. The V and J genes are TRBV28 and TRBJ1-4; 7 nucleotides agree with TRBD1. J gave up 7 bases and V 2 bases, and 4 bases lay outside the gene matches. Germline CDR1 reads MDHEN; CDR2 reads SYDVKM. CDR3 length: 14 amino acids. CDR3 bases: TGTGCCAGCAGTTTACAGGGGGTTAGTGAAAAACTGTTTTTT. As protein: CASSLQGVSEKLFF.

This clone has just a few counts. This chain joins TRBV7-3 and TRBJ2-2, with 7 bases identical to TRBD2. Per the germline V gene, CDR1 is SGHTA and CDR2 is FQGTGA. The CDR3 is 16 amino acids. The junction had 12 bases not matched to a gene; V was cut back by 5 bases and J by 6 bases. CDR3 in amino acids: CASSPRGGSSPGELFF. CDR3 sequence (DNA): TGTGCCAGCAGCCCCCGCGGCGGGAGTTCCCCCGGGGAGCTGTTTTTT. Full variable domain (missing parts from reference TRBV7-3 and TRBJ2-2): GAGVSQTPSNKVTEKGKYVELRCDPISGHTALYWYRQSLGQGPEFLIYFQGTGAADDSGLPNDRFFAVRPEGSVSTLKIQRTERGDSAVYLCASSPRGGSSPGELFFGEGSRLTVL.

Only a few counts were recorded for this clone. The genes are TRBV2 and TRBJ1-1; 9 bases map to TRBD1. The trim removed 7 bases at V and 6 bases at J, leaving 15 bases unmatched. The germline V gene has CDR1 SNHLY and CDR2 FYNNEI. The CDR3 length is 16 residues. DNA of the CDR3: TGTGCCAGCACCCAAGGACAGGGGATCGGAACCCCTGAAGCTTTCTTT. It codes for CASTQGQGIGTPEAFF. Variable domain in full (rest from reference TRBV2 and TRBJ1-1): EPEVTQTPSHQVTQMGQEVILRCVPISNHLYFYWYRQILGQKVEFLVSFYNNEISEKSEIFDDQFSVERPDGSNFTLKIRSTKLEDSAMYFCASTQGQGIGTPEAFFGQGTRLTVV.

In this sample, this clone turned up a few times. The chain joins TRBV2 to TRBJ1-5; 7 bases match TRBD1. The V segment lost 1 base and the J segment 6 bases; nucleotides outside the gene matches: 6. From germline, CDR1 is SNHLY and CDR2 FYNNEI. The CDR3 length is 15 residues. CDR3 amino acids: CASSEVGQSSQPQHF. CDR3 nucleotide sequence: TGTGCCAGCAGTGAAGTGGGACAGAGTAGTCAGCCCCAGCATTTT.

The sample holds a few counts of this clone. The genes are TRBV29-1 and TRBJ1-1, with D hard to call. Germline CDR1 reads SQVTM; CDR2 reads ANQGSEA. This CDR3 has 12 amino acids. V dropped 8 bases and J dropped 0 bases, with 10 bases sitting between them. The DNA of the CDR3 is TGCAGCCCGCGGGCGGTGAACACTGAAGCTTTCTTT. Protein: CSPRAVNTEAFF. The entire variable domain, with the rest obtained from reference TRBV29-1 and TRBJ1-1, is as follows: SAVISQKPSRDICQRGTSLTIQCQVDSQVTMMFWYRQQPGQSLTLIATANQGSEATYESGFVIDKFPISRPNLTFSTLTVSNMSPEDSSIYLCSPRAVNTEAFFGQGTRLTVV.

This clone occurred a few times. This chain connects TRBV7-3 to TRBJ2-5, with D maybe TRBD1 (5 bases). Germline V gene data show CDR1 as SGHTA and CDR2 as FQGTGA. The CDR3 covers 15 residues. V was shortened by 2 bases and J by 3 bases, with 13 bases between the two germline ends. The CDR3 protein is CASSLGAAYEETQYF. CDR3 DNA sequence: TGTGCCAGCAGCTTAGGGGCAGCCTACGAAGAGACCCAGTACTTC. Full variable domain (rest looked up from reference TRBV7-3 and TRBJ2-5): GAGVSQTPSNKVTEKGKYVELRCDPISGHTALYWYRQSLGQGPEFLIYFQGTGAADDSGLPNDRFFAVRPEGSVSTLKIQRTERGDSAVYLCASSLGAAYEETQYFGPGTRLLVL.

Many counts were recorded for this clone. This CDR3 reads CATSSQPGSEQYF. As DNA, the CDR3 is TGTGCCACCAGCAGCCAGCCAGGTAGCGAGCAGTACTTC. The chain uses TRBV15 and TRBJ2-7; D is uncertain. V dropped 3 bases and J dropped 6 bases, with 12 bases sitting between them. CDR1 and CDR2 from the germline V gene are LNHNV and YYDKDF (reference sequence). This CDR3 region has 13 residues.